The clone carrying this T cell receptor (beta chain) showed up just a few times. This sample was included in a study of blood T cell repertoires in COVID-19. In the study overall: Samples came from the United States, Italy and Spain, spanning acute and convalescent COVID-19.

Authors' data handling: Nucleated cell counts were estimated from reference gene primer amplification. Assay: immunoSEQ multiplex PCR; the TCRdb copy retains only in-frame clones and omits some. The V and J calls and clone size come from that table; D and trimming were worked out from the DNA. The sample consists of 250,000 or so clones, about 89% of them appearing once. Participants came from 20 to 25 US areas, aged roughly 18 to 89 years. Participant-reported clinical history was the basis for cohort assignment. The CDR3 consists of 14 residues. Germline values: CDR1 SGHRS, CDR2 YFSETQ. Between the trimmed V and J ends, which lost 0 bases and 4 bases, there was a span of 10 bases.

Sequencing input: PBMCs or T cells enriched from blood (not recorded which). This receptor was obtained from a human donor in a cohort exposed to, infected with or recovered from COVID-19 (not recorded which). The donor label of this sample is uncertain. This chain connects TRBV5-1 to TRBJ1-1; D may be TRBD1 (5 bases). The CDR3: CASSLEGRGTEAFF. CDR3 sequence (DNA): TGCGCCAGCAGCTTGGAGGGGCGTGGCACTGAAGCTTTCTTT.